This T cell receptor beta chain comes out of a study of blood T cell repertoires in COVID-19. Background on the study: Specimens from acute and convalescent COVID-19 originated in the United States, Italy and Spain.

Germline V gene data show CDR1 as GTSNPN and CDR2 as SVGIG (reference sequence). V trimming: 3 bases; J trimming: 0 bases; junction bases outside the gene matches: 8. The CDR3 loop spans 16 amino acids. Data came from immunoSEQ multiplex PCR; TCRdb stores just in-frame clones and leaves some out. The sample carries roughly 330,000 clones, 87% recorded once. The chain combines TRBV30 with TRBJ1-1; 9 bases fit TRBD1. Sequencing input: peripheral blood. The sequence derives from a man aged 25-45 years with COVID-19, enrolled during active disease. CDR3 DNA sequence: TGTGCCTGGAGCGCACAGGGGGCGCCTATGAACACTGAAGCTTTCTTT. Translating it yields CAWSAQGAPMNTEAFF.